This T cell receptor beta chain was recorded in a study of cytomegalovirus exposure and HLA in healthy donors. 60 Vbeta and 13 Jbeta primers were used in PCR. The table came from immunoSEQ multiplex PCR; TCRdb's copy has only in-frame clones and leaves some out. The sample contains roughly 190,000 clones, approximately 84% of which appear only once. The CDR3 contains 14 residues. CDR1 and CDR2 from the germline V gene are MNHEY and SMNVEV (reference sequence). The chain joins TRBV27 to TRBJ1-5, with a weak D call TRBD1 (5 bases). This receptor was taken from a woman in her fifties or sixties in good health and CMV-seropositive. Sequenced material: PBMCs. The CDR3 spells CEKTGGTARQPQHF. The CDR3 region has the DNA TGTGAAAAAACAGGAGGGACGGCTAGACAGCCCCAGCATTTT.